Following are 15 T cell receptor beta chains from one sample sequenced in a study of control samples from healthy donors and cancer patients. Clones were read by immunoSEQ multiplex PCR, and TCRdb kept only the in-frame ones, dropping some. The table lists hundreds of thousands of clones, around 90% of them singletons, with roughly 6.4% in the top ten. The material sequenced was PBMCs. Every receptor here comes from a middle-aged man with head and neck cancer.

This clone was recorded once. The chain combines TRBV30 with TRBJ1-2; D perhaps matches TRBD1 (5 bases). Per germline, CDR1 GTSNPN and CDR2 SVGIG (reference sequence). Between the trimmed V and J ends, which lost 7 bases and 4 bases, there was a span of 10 bases. The CDR3 totals 11 residues. The DNA for the CDR3 is TGTGCCTACAGGACGTTCTATGGCTACACCTTC. This encodes CAYRTFYGYTF.

The J gene is TRBJ1-2, the V gene TRBV28; no definite D call. Per the germline V gene, CDR1 is MDHEN and CDR2 is SYDVKM. This CDR3 comprises 13 residues. Trimming removed 5 bases from V and 8 bases from J, with 15 bases in between. The CDR3 protein is CASSPDGVGGYTF. The CDR3 DNA reads as TGTGCCAGCAGTCCCGACGGGGTCGGGGGCTACACCTTC.

The gene calls are TRBV5-1 and TRBJ2-3, with 9 bases matching TRBD2. V gave up 2 bases and J gave up 0 bases; unmatched junction bases: 4. This CDR3 spans 16 amino acids. Per the germline V gene, CDR1 is SGHRS and CDR2 is YFSETQ. In nucleotides, the CDR3 is TGCGCCAGCAGCTTTAGACTAGCGGAGAGCACAGATACGCAGTATTTT. Translated: CASSFRLAESTDTQYF.

The V call is TRBV11-2, the J call TRBJ2-7; TRBD2 agrees at 7 bases. The CDR3 loop spans 18 amino acids. From germline, CDR1 is SGHAT and CDR2 FQNNGV. With 5 bases clipped from V and 2 bases from J, the junction kept 18 bases outside the gene matches. The CDR3 loop is CASSGVGRPGLGTYEQYF. The CDR3 bases are TGTGCCAGCAGCGGGGTGGGGCGGCCAGGACTAGGAACCTACGAGCAGTACTTC.

The gene calls are TRBV5-6 and TRBJ2-3, with D possibly TRBD2 on 5 matching bases. The V gene lost 1 base and the J gene lost 2 bases, with 8 bases spanning the gap. CDR3 length equals 14 residues. CDR1 and CDR2 (germline): SGHDT, YYEEEE. The CDR3 region is CASSLIGDTDTQYF. CDR3 bases: TGTGCCAGCAGCTTGATCGGGGACACAGATACGCAGTATTTT.

Only a few counts were recorded for this clone. This chain connects TRBV2 to TRBJ2-7; perhaps TRBD1 as D (5 bases). Germline CDR1 and CDR2: SNHLY and FYNNEI. The CDR3 has 12 residues. Trimming shortened V by 7 bases and J by 0 bases, and 7 bases separated the two germline ends. CDR3 coding DNA: TGTGCCAGCATACAGGCCTCCTACGAGCAGTACTTC. Translating gives CASIQASYEQYF.

This chain uses TRBV9 with TRBJ2-2; D perhaps matches TRBD2 (7 bases). The ends were cut back, 0 bases at V and 7 bases at J, with 16 bases in the middle. The V gene's germline CDR1 is SGDLS and CDR2 YYNGEE. The CDR3 contains 16 residues. The CDR3 is CASSVGPGGKGGELFF. As DNA, the CDR3 is TGTGCCAGCAGCGTAGGCCCGGGGGGCAAGGGCGGGGAGCTGTTTTTT.

V usage is TRBV11-2 and J usage is TRBJ2-7; D may be TRBD1 or TRBD2 (5 bases each). CDR3 size: 16 residues. V lost 4 bases, J lost 0 bases, and 16 bases lay in between. CDR1 SGHAT and CDR2 FQNNGV come from the germline V gene. CDR3 in amino acids: CASSSSGRDVSYEQYF. The DNA of the CDR3 is TGTGCCAGCAGCTCTTCGGGGCGCGATGTCTCCTACGAGCAGTACTTC.

The rearrangement links TRBV12-2 to TRBJ2-1; the D call TRBD1 from the table was never checked on the DNA. TRBV12-2 is shown as a pseudogene. CDR3 size: 15 residues. CDR3 nucleotides: TGTGCAAGTCGCTGGACGGACAGAAGGGACAATGAGCAGTTCTTC. Its protein product is CASRWTDRRDNEQFF.

This chain uses TRBV29-1 with TRBJ1-5, with D possibly TRBD1 on 6 matching bases. Per the germline V gene, CDR1 is SQVTM and CDR2 is ANQGSEA. V was cut by 6 bases and J by 6 bases, with 15 bases left in between. The CDR3 is 13 residues long. The DNA of the CDR3 is TGCAGCGTCACACAGGACAGTAGTCAGCCCCAGCATTTT. Translation gives CSVTQDSSQPQHF.

This clone turned up a few times. The rearrangement joins TRBV29-1 to TRBJ1-2; the D is unclear. Trimming shortened V by 4 bases and J by 8 bases, and 17 bases separated the two germline ends. Per the germline V gene, CDR1 is SQVTM and CDR2 is ANQGSEA. CDR3 size: 13 residues. The CDR3 region is CSVGRTTLGGYTF. CDR3 nucleotides: TGCAGCGTTGGACGGACGACTTTGGGGGGCTACACCTTC.

The V call is TRBV28, the J call TRBJ2-1; 7 nucleotides agree with TRBD2. V gave up 6 bases and J gave up 2 bases; unmatched junction bases: 7. This CDR3 contains 15 residues. Germline loops: CDR1 MDHEN, CDR2 SYDVKM. CDR3 sequence (DNA): TGTGCCAGCAGCCAGGGACTACCGACCTACAATGAGCAGTTCTTC. It encodes CASSQGLPTYNEQFF. The full variable domain, rest sourced from reference TRBV28 and TRBJ2-1, is DVKVTQSSRYLVKRTGEKVFLECVQDMDHENMFWYRQDPGLGLRLIYFSYDVKMKEKGDIPEGYSVSREKKERFSLILESASTNQTSMYLCASSQGLPTYNEQFFGPGTRLTVL.

This chain uses TRBV21-1 with TRBJ2-5. TRBV21-1 corresponds to a pseudogene. This CDR3 has 17 amino acids. DNA for the CDR3: TGTGCCAGCAGCAAAGCGCTTTTCGACTGGGGACAAGAGACCCAGTACTTC. Its protein product is CASSKALFDWGQETQYF.

V and J are TRBV7-3 and TRBJ2-3; D possibly corresponds to TRBD1 (6 bases). CDR3 length: 14 amino acids. Per the germline V gene, CDR1 is SGHTA and CDR2 is FQGTGA. Trimming took 4 bases from V and 2 from J, leaving 10 bases between them. The CDR3, as DNA: TGTGCCAGCAGCTCCGGACAGATCACAGATACGCAGTATTTT. Translated, it gives CASSSGQITDTQYF.

The chain uses TRBV30 and TRBJ1-1; 7 nucleotides match TRBD1. Germline V gives CDR1 GTSNPN, CDR2 SVGIG (reference sequence). The CDR3 is 16 amino acids. V was clipped by 4 bases and J by 1 base; unmatched bases: 12. The CDR3 coding sequence is TGTGCCTGGAATTTCGAAACAGGGGCTTCGAACACTGAAGCTTTCTTT. Protein product: CAWNFETGASNTEAFF.